The 18 T cell receptor beta chains below come from one sample, sequenced in a study of blood T cell repertoires in COVID-19. TCRdb's table, derived via immunoSEQ multiplex PCR, lists solely in-frame clones and lacks some. Among 200,000 to 300,000 clones listed, around nine tenths were seen once. The specimen sequenced was PBMCs or T cells enriched from blood (not recorded which). The receptors here all came from a woman in her late teens or twenties who had recovered from COVID-19.

The rearrangement links TRBV19 to TRBJ2-5; 8 bases map to TRBD1. This CDR3 is built from 13 residues. Looked up from germline, CDR1 is LNHDA and CDR2 is SQIVND (reference sequence). Trimming took 6 bases from V and 4 from J; bases not matched to a gene: 4. DNA of the CDR3: TGTGCCAGTAGGGGGACAGGCGCAGAGACCCAGTACTTC. Translation gives CASRGTGAETQYF.

The chain has TRBV6-1 and TRBJ1-5; 11 bases fit TRBD1. The CDR3 extends over 15 amino acids. With V trimmed by 1 base and J by 5 bases, 1 base remained unmatched. CDR1 and CDR2 from the germline V gene are MNHNS and SASEGT. This CDR3 reads CASSEGTGGYQPQHF. CDR3 nucleotide sequence: TGTGCCAGCAGTGAAGGGACAGGGGGCTATCAGCCCCAGCATTTT.

In this sample, this clone turned up a few times. This CDR3 reads CASSPVGWADTQYF. CDR3 nucleotide sequence: TGTGCCAGCTCACCCGTCGGGTGGGCAGATACGCAGTATTTT. V is TRBV18 and J is TRBJ2-3; D gene ambiguous. The CDR3 loop spans 14 amino acids. Trimming left V 3 bases short and J 4 bases short, with 11 bases between. Germline V CDR1 and CDR2: KGHSH, LQKENI.

This clone was counted ten times or more. The chain is built from TRBV3-1 (or the pseudogene TRBV3-2) and TRBJ2-1; 7 bases align to TRBD1. The CDR3 is 18 amino acids. V gave up 0 bases and J gave up 2 bases; unmatched junction bases: 10. Germline V CDR1 and CDR2: LGHDT, YNNKEL (reference sequence). The DNA for the CDR3 is TGTGCCAGCAGCCAAGATAGGGGACCGGGACAGCCCTACAATGAGCAGTTCTTC. This encodes CASSQDRGPGQPYNEQFF.

The chain couples TRBV27 to TRBJ1-2; unclear D gene. Germline CDR1 reads MNHEY; CDR2 reads SMNVEV (reference sequence). This CDR3 is 14 amino acids long. V was cut by 0 bases and J by 1 base, with 6 bases left in between. Written as DNA, the CDR3 is TGTGCCAGCAGTTTATCTGCCGGTAACTATGGCTACACCTTC. Translated: CASSLSAGNYGYTF.

This sequence joins TRBV27 and TRBJ2-7; TRBD2 agrees at 12 bases. The CDR3 is made up of 15 amino acids. The V gene's germline CDR1 is MNHEY and CDR2 SMNVEV (reference sequence). J lost 8 bases, V lost 3 bases, and 8 bases had no gene match. CDR3 protein: CASSLATSGSRKQYF. The CDR3 DNA sequence: TGTGCCAGCAGTTTGGCGACTAGCGGGAGTCGCAAGCAGTACTTC.

The CDR3 here is CAWSQGLAGAYEQYF. The DNA of the CDR3 is TGTGCCTGGAGTCAAGGACTAGCGGGAGCCTACGAGCAGTACTTC. The chain recombines TRBV30 with TRBJ2-7; 13 nucleotides align to TRBD2. From germline, CDR1 is GTSNPN and CDR2 SVGIG (reference sequence). The trim removed 2 bases at V and 2 bases at J, leaving 3 bases unmatched. CDR3 length: 15 residues.

CDR3 in DNA: TGTGCCAGTAGTATTTCCGGACTACTAGACTATGGCTACACCTTC. It yields the protein CASSISGLLDYGYTF. The chain links TRBV19 to TRBJ1-2; D is unclear. CDR1 and CDR2 (germline): LNHDA, SQIVND (reference sequence). V lost 3 bases, J lost 3 bases, and 14 bases lay in between. This CDR3 has 15 amino acids. The whole variable domain, filled in from reference TRBV19 and TRBJ1-2, reads DGGITQSPKYLFRKEGQNVTLSCEQNLNHDAMYWYRQDPGQGLRLIYYSQIVNDFQKGDIAEGYSVSREKKESFPLTVTSAQKNPTAFYLCASSISGLLDYGYTFGSGTRLTVV.

DNA for the CDR3: TGCGCCAGCAGCCAACAAGACAGTAATTCACCCCTCCACTTT. The encoded protein is CASSQQDSNSPLHF. This chain joins TRBV4-1 and TRBJ1-6, with TRBD1 as a possible D gene (5 bases). V lost 2 bases and J 6 bases, leaving 8 bases between the germline ends. The CDR3 is 14 amino acids. Germline-derived CDR1 and CDR2 are MGHRA and YSYEKL.

This chain joins TRBV2 and TRBJ1-1; D is unresolved. Germline-derived CDR1 and CDR2 are SNHLY and FYNNEI. The V gene lost 0 bases and the J gene lost 9 bases, with 23 bases spanning the gap. This CDR3 has 17 residues. CDR3 bases: TGTGCCAGCAGTGAAGCTAATCTAAACAGCTGGAAGTCAAAAGCTTTCTTT. It codes for CASSEANLNSWKSKAFF.

This chain uses TRBV5-4 with TRBJ2-3, with 8 bases identical to TRBD2. The junction had 8 bases not matched to a gene; V was cut back by 4 bases and J by 1 base. CDR1 is SGHNT, CDR2 YYREEE, per germline (reference sequence). The CDR3 length is 16 residues. The CDR3 spells CASSPSKTSGTDTQYF. The CDR3 nucleotides are TGTGCCAGCAGCCCCTCCAAGACTAGCGGCACAGATACGCAGTATTTT.

As concerns this clone: This CDR3 is also generated by other DNA sequences in the sample. The V and J genes are TRBV6-5 and TRBJ2-5; 11 bases map to TRBD2. Trimming removed 2 bases from V and 2 bases from J; junction bases left unmatched: 4. This CDR3 region has 16 residues. Germline assignment: CDR1 MNHEY and CDR2 SVGAGI. The CDR3 loop reads CASSYGLAGGQETQYF. The CDR3 DNA reads TGTGCCAGCAGTTACGGCCTAGCGGGGGGTCAAGAGACCCAGTACTTC.

This sequence joins TRBV7-2 and TRBJ2-3; 9 bases align to TRBD1. Germline V CDR1 and CDR2: SGHTA, FQGNSA. V trimming: 2 bases; J trimming: 4 bases; junction bases outside the gene matches: 7. The CDR3 length is 16 residues. The CDR3 region is CASSLTGQGIPDTQYF. The CDR3 bases are TGTGCCAGCAGCTTAACAGGACAGGGGATCCCAGATACGCAGTATTTT.

The V and J genes are TRBV25-1 and TRBJ1-1; no reliable D call. V dropped 3 bases and J dropped 6 bases, with 5 bases sitting between them. Per the germline V gene, CDR1 is MGHDK and CDR2 is SYGVNS. The CDR3 runs to 11 residues. The CDR3 coding sequence is TGTGCCAGCAGTGATTCGGCTGAAGCTTTCTTT. Protein product: CASSDSAEAFF.

The chain recombines TRBV6-5 with TRBJ2-1, with no clear D. Germline CDR1 reads MNHEY; CDR2 reads SVGAGI. The CDR3 covers 15 residues. V lost 6 bases to trimming and J lost 0 bases, with 12 bases between them. DNA of the CDR3: TGTGCCAGCAGATCCCTAGTGGGCTCCTACAATGAGCAGTTCTTC. Protein product: CASRSLVGSYNEQFF.

The CDR3 here is CATSRGPGLAENTGELFF. The CDR3 DNA reads TGTGCCACCAGCAGAGGCCCGGGACTAGCGGAGAACACCGGGGAGCTGTTTTTT. The rearrangement uses TRBV15 and TRBJ2-2, with 11 bases fitting TRBD2. The CDR3 runs 18 residues. J gave up 1 base and V 1 base, and 5 bases lay outside the gene matches. In germline, CDR1 is LNHNV, CDR2 YYDKDF (reference sequence).

This chain joins TRBV30 and TRBJ2-1, with D maybe TRBD2 (5 bases). V was trimmed by 3 bases and J by 3 bases, leaving 12 bases between them. Per the germline V gene, CDR1 is GTSNPN and CDR2 is SVGIG (reference sequence). This CDR3 is 14 amino acids long. The CDR3 region is CAWREPSHYNEQFF. For the CDR3, the DNA is TGTGCCTGGAGAGAGCCTAGCCACTACAATGAGCAGTTCTTC.

The chain recombines TRBV7-3 with TRBJ2-7; weak D call: TRBD2 (6 bases). CDR3 length: 12 amino acids. Germline assignment: CDR1 SGHTA and CDR2 FQGTGA. Trimming left V 3 bases short and J 6 bases short, with 9 bases between. The CDR3 sequence: CASSFPGAEQYF. The DNA for the CDR3 is TGTGCCAGCAGCTTTCCGGGAGCCGAGCAGTACTTC.